Many counts were recorded for the clone carrying this TCR beta chain. Its antigen is as yet unknown. CDR3 regions of TCR beta were amplified from RNA transcripts. First-round RT-PCR with HTBI primers preceded a second-round multiplex PCR. TCRdb recomputed calls from the multiplex PCR reads with MiXCR, one row per CDR3 protein. The sample includes about 200,000 distinct CDR3 sequences, 25% to 30% of them seen just once. This sample was taken from a study of Graves' ophthalmopathy and Graves' hyperthyroidism. Across the whole study: Researchers obtained peripheral blood at initial diagnosis, before any treatment had begun.

Certain patients were not enrolled. These were patients with other autoimmune diseases, uncontrolled infections, pregnancy or lactation. Whole-study findings and limits: Most thyroid clonotypes expanded beyond 0.001 frequency were also found in blood.

This CDR3 spans 15 amino acids. CDR1 and CDR2 from the germline V gene are MDHEN and SYDVKM. V lost 3 bases and J lost 1, with 12 bases in between. The sequence derives from a man aged 50 or older with Graves' ophthalmopathy. The material sequenced was peripheral blood. The rearrangement links TRBV28 to TRBJ2-5; the D gene is possibly TRBD1 (8 bases). CDR3 DNA: TGTGCCAGCAGTTTGCGGGGGACAGGCCAAGAGACCCAGTACTTC. Encoded protein: CASSLRGTGQETQYF.